These 22 T cell receptor beta chains were all obtained from the same sample, sequenced in a study of T cell repertoires in cytomegalovirus infection. Via MiXCR, TCRdb re-called the reads, giving one row per CDR3 protein. This table has roughly 110,000 distinct CDR3 sequences, 30% appearing once. Their antigen targets remain unknown. The specimen was CD8+ T cells from cultured PBMCs, collected from culture after CMV antigen stimulation. The receptors come from a human donor in good health (CMV status not recorded). Some clones in this sample may be carry-over from other donors' samples.

The chain uses TRBV28 and TRBJ1-2; TRBD1 might be the D (5 bases). Germline V lookup: CDR1 MDHEN, CDR2 SYDVKM. CDR3 length equals 15 residues. Deletions cut 5 bases from V and 8 bases from J, with 21 bases between. The CDR3 coding sequence is TGTGCCAGCAGTCCTAGGATACAGGTTGGAGGAGGCTACACCTTC. Translated: CASSPRIQVGGGYTF.

The genes are TRBV7-6 and TRBJ2-2; unclear D gene. The germline V gene has CDR1 SGHVS and CDR2 FNYEAQ. The CDR3 has 12 amino acids. V gave up 0 bases and J gave up 6 bases, with 2 bases separating them. The CDR3 spells CASSLAAGELFF. The CDR3 nucleotides are TGTGCCAGCAGCTTAGCGGCCGGGGAGCTGTTTTTT.

The V call is TRBV4-1, the J call TRBJ2-7; D may be TRBD2 (5 bases). V was trimmed by 4 bases and J by 6 bases, leaving 16 bases between them. In germline, CDR1 is MGHRA, CDR2 YSYEKL. CDR3 length equals 14 residues. As DNA, the CDR3 is TGCGCCAGCAGCCTCCGGGAAGTGAGAACCGAGCAGTACTTC. It yields the protein CASSLREVRTEQYF.

The chain carries TRBV19 and TRBJ2-6; D is tentatively TRBD1 or TRBD2 (5 bases each). Trimming took off 7 bases at V and 0 bases at J, with 13 bases between the two ends. Germline assignment: CDR1 LNHDA and CDR2 SQIVND (reference sequence). The length of the CDR3 is 16 residues. CDR3 DNA sequence: TGTGCCAGTACCCGGGACCGATACTCTGGGGCCAACGTCCTGACTTTC. Its translation is CASTRDRYSGANVLTF.

This clonotype showed up just a few times. The chain has TRBV14 and TRBJ2-4; no reliable D call. Germline CDR1 SGHDN, CDR2 FVKESK. The V gene lost 2 bases and the J gene lost 0 bases, with 8 bases spanning the gap. The CDR3 is 15 residues long. The CDR3 loop reads CASSQRGTAKNIQYF. CDR3 nucleotide sequence: TGTGCCAGCAGCCAAAGAGGAACAGCCAAAAACATTCAGTACTTC.

This clonotype was counted between two and nine times. The chain couples TRBV7-8 to TRBJ1-1; D gene ambiguous. The CDR3 covers 16 residues. The V gene lost 5 bases and the J gene lost 1 base, with 17 bases spanning the gap. The germline V gene encodes CDR1 SGHVS and CDR2 FQNEAQ. The CDR3 DNA reads as TGTGCCAGCAGCCTTCGACGACGGGGTGGGAACACTGAAGCTTTCTTT. This codes for CASSLRRRGGNTEAFF.

The chain couples TRBV2 to TRBJ1-5; D is undetermined. V lost 4 bases and J 0 bases, leaving 10 bases between the germline ends. This CDR3 has 15 residues. Germline CDR1 reads SNHLY; CDR2 reads FYNNEI. CDR3 region: CASSGTGNSNQPQHF. CDR3 nucleotide sequence: TGTGCCAGCAGTGGGACGGGTAATAGCAATCAGCCCCAGCATTTT.

This clonotype was seen a few times. The chain combines TRBV27 with TRBJ1-1; D gene ambiguous. The germline V gene has CDR1 MNHEY and CDR2 SMNVEV (reference sequence). The V and J ends lost 2 bases and 4 bases respectively, with 8 bases between them. The CDR3 is 13 amino acids. In DNA form, the CDR3 reads TGTGCCAGCAGTTTAGCCACGGCCACTGAAGCTTTCTTT. The encoded protein is CASSLATATEAFF.

This clonotype has more than one count but fewer than ten. V usage is TRBV5-6 and J usage is TRBJ1-4, with 8 bases matching TRBD1. This CDR3 contains 16 residues. Trimming removed 3 bases from V and 4 bases from J; junction bases left unmatched: 8. Germline V gene lookup returns CDR1 SGHDT and CDR2 YYEEEE. The chain's CDR3 is CASSSLRGQDNEKLFF. The CDR3 nucleotides read TGTGCCAGCAGCTCATTAAGGGGACAGGATAATGAAAAACTGTTTTTT.

This clonotype has a handful of counts. V and J are TRBV7-8 and TRBJ1-2; D is ambiguous. V lost 4 bases to trimming and J lost 7 bases, with 13 bases between them. The germline CDR1 and CDR2 sequences are SGHVS and FQNEAQ. The length of the CDR3 is 13 residues. This CDR3 is CASSSSRTGGYTF. In nucleotides, the CDR3 is TGTGCCAGCAGCTCTTCCCGGACGGGTGGCTACACCTTC.

This clonotype was detected ten times or more. V usage is TRBV7-9 and J usage is TRBJ2-2, with D unclear. The CDR3 totals 14 residues. CDR1 is SEHNR and CDR2 is FQNEAQ in the germline V gene (reference sequence). Trimming removed 2 bases at V and 7 bases at J, with 11 bases between. The CDR3 is CASSLRRFGGELFF. The CDR3, as DNA: TGTGCCAGCAGCTTACGAAGGTTCGGCGGGGAGCTGTTTTTT. Supplemented by reference TRBV7-9 and TRBJ2-2, the full variable domain reads DTGVSQNPRHKITKRGQNVTFRCDPISEHNRLYWYRQTLGQGPEFLTYFQNEAQLEKSRLLSDRFSAERPKGSFSTLEIQRTEQGDSAMYLCASSLRRFGGELFFGEGSRLTVL.

This clonotype was observed at least ten times. The chain employs TRBV7-2 and TRBJ2-5; D ambiguous. Trimming cost V 1 base and J 1 base, with 7 bases left between them. Germline-derived CDR1 and CDR2 are SGHTA and FQGNSA. This CDR3 is 14 amino acids long. CDR3 sequence reads: CASSLGSLQETQYF. The CDR3 region has the DNA TGTGCCAGCAGCTTAGGCTCCCTCCAAGAGACCCAGTACTTC.

In this sample, this clonotype turned up a few times. The V gene is TRBV4-3, the J gene TRBJ2-1, with TRBD2 matching over 10 bases. The germline V gene encodes CDR1 LGHNA and CDR2 YSLEER. This CDR3 is 18 amino acids long. V gave up 4 bases and J gave up 1 base; unmatched junction bases: 10. The chain's CDR3 is CASSPDSSGGASYNEQFF. Here the CDR3 DNA reads TGCGCCAGCAGCCCCGATTCCAGCGGGGGGGCGTCCTACAATGAGCAGTTCTTC.

The chain recombines TRBV6-5 with TRBJ2-3; D gene unclear. This CDR3 is 14 amino acids long. Trimming shortened V by 2 bases and J by 4 bases, and 10 bases separated the two germline ends. CDR1 is MNHEY, CDR2 SVGAGI, per germline. This CDR3 reads CASSYSYGSDTQYF. CDR3 sequence (DNA): TGTGCCAGCAGTTACAGTTACGGGTCAGATACGCAGTATTTT.

The chain couples TRBV7-8 to TRBJ2-1, with 8 bases aligning to TRBD2. The CDR3 sequence is 16 residues long. Trimming removed 0 bases from V and 5 bases from J; junction bases left unmatched: 6. From germline, CDR1 is SGHVS and CDR2 FQNEAQ. CDR3 sequence: CASSLARRGANNEQFF. CDR3 DNA: TGTGCCAGCAGCTTAGCGCGGCGGGGGGCGAACAATGAGCAGTTCTTC.

In this sample, this clonotype turned up many times. V is TRBV7-9 and J is TRBJ2-7; the D gene is possibly TRBD1 (5 bases). This CDR3 is built from 12 residues. Germline-derived CDR1 and CDR2 are SEHNR and FQNEAQ (reference sequence). The V end lost 5 bases, the J end lost 4 bases, and 9 bases lay between the germline ends. This CDR3 reads CASSGTGYEQYF. DNA of the CDR3: TGTGCCAGCAGCGGAACAGGTTACGAGCAGTACTTC.

The chain uses TRBV20-1 and TRBJ1-3, with D possibly matching TRBD1 (5 bases). Germline values: CDR1 DFQATT, CDR2 SNEGSKA (reference sequence). Trimming pared 5 bases from V and 4 bases from J, leaving 15 bases between. The CDR3 totals 14 residues. The CDR3 reads CSALDRALGNTIYF. In DNA form, the CDR3 reads TGCAGTGCTCTTGACAGAGCATTGGGAAACACCATATATTTT.

The rearrangement uses TRBV20-1 and TRBJ2-7, with D tentatively TRBD1 (5 bases). Per germline, CDR1 DFQATT and CDR2 SNEGSKA (reference sequence). Between the trimmed V and J ends, which lost 2 bases and 3 bases, there was a span of 11 bases. This CDR3 contains 13 residues. CDR3 region: CSARQRGGYEQYF. DNA for the CDR3: TGCAGTGCTAGACAAAGGGGCGGCTACGAGCAGTACTTC.

The chain is built from TRBV19 and TRBJ1-2, with unresolved D. CDR1 is LNHDA and CDR2 is SQIVND in the germline V gene (reference sequence). V gave up 4 bases and J gave up 3 bases, with 18 bases separating them. The CDR3 loop spans 16 amino acids. The CDR3 loop is CASSTRHGVVDYGYTF. Written as DNA, the CDR3 is TGTGCCAGTAGTACGAGACACGGGGTTGTTGACTATGGCTACACCTTC. The complete variable domain, with remaining parts taken from reference TRBV19 and TRBJ1-2, reads DGGITQSPKYLFRKEGQNVTLSCEQNLNHDAMYWYRQDPGQGLRLIYYSQIVNDFQKGDIAEGYSVSREKKESFPLTVTSAQKNPTAFYLCASSTRHGVVDYGYTFGSGTRLTVV.

By share of the sample, this clonotype is hyperexpanded. The V and J genes are TRBV6-1 and TRBJ1-3, with D uncertain. V was shortened by 5 bases and J by 0 bases, with 8 bases between the two germline ends. Germline V gene sequence: CDR1 MNHNS, CDR2 SASEGT. The CDR3 contains 14 residues. CDR3 residues: CASSSGFSGNTIYF. DNA of the CDR3: TGTGCCAGCAGTTCAGGCTTCTCTGGAAACACCATATATTTT.

The sample holds a few counts of this clonotype. The rearrangement links TRBV2 to TRBJ2-1; 12 nucleotides agree with TRBD2. The junction had 6 bases not matched to a gene; V was cut back by 4 bases and J by 5 bases. There are 16 residues in the CDR3. The germline CDR1 and CDR2 sequences are SNHLY and FYNNEI. DNA of the CDR3: TGTGCCAGCAGTGTCGCTAGCGGGGGGGTTGACAATGAGCAGTTCTTC. Protein sequence: CASSVASGGVDNEQFF.

The V and J genes are TRBV7-6 and TRBJ2-7; 7 nucleotides agree with TRBD1. Germline V CDR1 and CDR2: SGHVS, FNYEAQ. The V and J ends lost 6 bases and 0 bases, in that order; junction bases with no gene match: 14. This CDR3 has 17 residues. CDR3 loop: CASRAGTENLHSYEQYF. CDR3 nucleotide sequence: TGTGCCAGCAGGGCCGGGACAGAAAACCTTCACTCCTACGAGCAGTACTTC.